The clone carrying this TCR beta chain was observed a few times. Its antigen is undetermined. The germline gives CDR1 SGHRS, CDR2 YFSETQ. The CDR3 spans 15 residues. V was cut by 4 bases and J by 4 bases, with 17 bases left in between. The data were obtained in a study of OX40 agonist ivuxolimab in advanced cancers. Overall study context: Ivuxolimab, an agonist antibody against OX40 (CD134), was given to patients. From 23 to 79 years was the age range, with a mean of approximately 63 years, and approximately 80% were male. Broader study findings: At 0.1 to 3.0 mg/kg and by week 6, clonal expansion occurred in CD4+ and CD8+ blood T cells. On average, CD8+ T cells had more expanded clones than CD4+.

The repertoire was sequenced with immunoSEQ multiplex PCR; TCRdb's copy has only in-frame clones and lacks some. The sample lists about 69,000 clones; about 80% were seen once. This TCR derives from an adult with an advanced solid tumor such as melanoma, head and neck, liver or kidney cancer. The chain has TRBV5-1 and TRBJ1-1; the D is unclear. Material: CD4+ or CD8+ T cells sorted from blood, obtained in a trial of the OX40 agonist ivuxolimab. The CDR3 bases are TGCGCCAGCAGCACCGCTGGTGGTGGCATCACTGAAGCTTTCTTT. Translation: CASSTAGGGITEAFF.